The source of this TCR beta chain is a study of vaccination and CD4 T cells after COVID-19. Treatment of the sample: approximately nine-day PBMC culture with coronavirus spike peptide pools or control peptides (ViraFEST assay). TCRs were sequenced by ViraFEST after antigen-specific T cells had been expanded with peptide pools. Trimming removed 4 bases from V and 8 bases from J, with 19 bases in between. The CDR3 totals 15 residues. Germline-derived CDR1 and CDR2 are SGHNT and YYREEE (reference sequence). Scientists ran DNA taken from cultured CD4+ T cells through the Oncomine TCR Beta short-read assay for sequencing. In TCRdb, the PCR reads were re-called with MiXCR into one record per CDR3 protein. The data show under 15,000 distinct CDR3 sequences, about 50% seen once. On this clonotype itself: Its specificity is unknown.

The V and J genes are TRBV5-4 and TRBJ2-4, with D possibly TRBD2 on 6 matching bases. Sequenced material: CD4+ T cells from blood, cultured in vitro. The receptor's source is a human donor who had recovered from COVID-19. CDR3 nucleotide sequence: TGTGCCAGCAGCCAGGACGGGACTCCGGCTGACATTCAGTACTTC. This encodes CASSQDGTPADIQYF.